Shown below are 9 T cell receptor beta chains from a single sample sequenced in a study of blood T cell repertoires in COVID-19. The data were produced by immunoSEQ multiplex PCR, yet TCRdb's version contains in-frame clones alone and is incomplete. The data hold roughly 200,000 clones, with 81% observed a single time. Sample: PBMCs or T cells enriched from blood (not recorded which). The receptors were gathered from a man between 40 and 49 years old who had recovered from COVID-19.

J is TRBJ1-1 and V is TRBV19; weak D call: TRBD1 (5 bases). The V end was cut by 4 bases, the J end by 4 bases, with 16 bases between. Germline CDR1 LNHDA, CDR2 SQIVND (reference sequence). The CDR3 length is 15 residues. The CDR3, as DNA: TGTGCCAGTAGTACCACTCCGGGACTTATCACTGAAGCTTTCTTT. Its translation: CASSTTPGLITEAFF.

This chain connects TRBV24-1 to TRBJ2-3, with 7 bases identical to TRBD2. CDR1 KGHDR and CDR2 SFDVKD come from the germline V gene. The CDR3 spans 16 residues. Losses at the gene ends were 3 bases for V and 1 base for J; bases not matched to a gene: 6. The CDR3 is CATSDRASGRTDTQYF. CDR3 nucleotides: TGTGCCACCAGTGATAGGGCTAGCGGACGCACAGATACGCAGTATTTT.

This chain joins TRBV4-1 and TRBJ1-5, with D unclear. The V gene lost 0 bases and the J gene lost 5 bases, with 11 bases spanning the gap. CDR1 and CDR2 (germline): MGHRA, YSYEKL. The length of the CDR3 is 15 residues. The CDR3 protein is CASSQDHNRDQPQHF. For the CDR3, the DNA is TGCGCCAGCAGCCAAGATCATAATAGAGATCAGCCCCAGCATTTT.

The rearrangement joins TRBV11-2 to TRBJ1-4; the match to TRBD1 covers 7 bases. Losses at the gene ends were 3 bases for V and 5 bases for J; bases not matched to a gene: 6. Germline CDR1 is SGHAT and CDR2 is FQNNGV. This CDR3 has 15 residues. The chain's CDR3 is CASSLRGRGNEKLFF. CDR3 bases: TGTGCCAGCAGCTTGAGGGGCAGGGGGAATGAAAAACTGTTTTTT.

The rearrangement uses TRBV7-8 and TRBJ2-2, with D possibly matching TRBD1 (5 bases). The CDR3 length is 14 residues. V lost 8 bases and J 1 base, leaving 11 bases between the germline ends. The germline gives CDR1 SGHVS, CDR2 FQNEAQ. In DNA form, the CDR3 reads TGTGCCAGCGGGGCCATCCTGAACACCGGGGAGCTGTTTTTT. Its protein is CASGAILNTGELFF.

The genes are TRBV6-5 and TRBJ1-2; TRBD1 is a possible D gene (6 bases). CDR1 is MNHEY, CDR2 SVGAGI, per germline. V was cut by 5 bases and J by 6 bases, with 13 bases left in between. The CDR3 has 13 amino acids. The CDR3 bases are TGTGCCAGCAGTCCTCCGGGACAAGATGGCTACACCTTC. Amino acids: CASSPPGQDGYTF.

This clone was found a few times. The chain combines TRBV10-3 with TRBJ2-7; TRBD2 is a possible D gene (5 bases). In germline, CDR1 is ENHRY, CDR2 SYGVKD. V shed 4 bases and J shed 4 bases, with 11 bases lying between them. The CDR3 covers 13 residues. The CDR3 DNA follows: TGTGCCATCAGTGGCGGACCGGGGTACGAGCAGTACTTC. Its translation is CAISGGPGYEQYF.

In this sample, this clone turned up a few times. The V and J genes are TRBV7-9 and TRBJ2-2; D is uncertain. CDR1 is SEHNR, CDR2 FQNEAQ, per germline (reference sequence). V was shortened by 8 bases and J by 5 bases, with 9 bases between the two germline ends. This CDR3 has 12 amino acids. The CDR3 here is CASATQTGELFF. The CDR3 coding sequence is TGTGCCAGCGCCACACAGACCGGGGAGCTGTTTTTT.

A few counts support this clone. This chain uses TRBV25-1 with TRBJ2-7; 11 bases line up with TRBD1. The CDR3 covers 15 residues. Germline CDR1 reads MGHDK; CDR2 reads SYGVNS. V shed 5 bases, J shed 6 bases, and the junction held 9 bases outside the gene matches. Here the CDR3 DNA reads TGTGCCAGCAGTATTGGACAGGGGGCCGGGTTCGAGCAGTACTTC. It translates to CASSIGQGAGFEQYF.